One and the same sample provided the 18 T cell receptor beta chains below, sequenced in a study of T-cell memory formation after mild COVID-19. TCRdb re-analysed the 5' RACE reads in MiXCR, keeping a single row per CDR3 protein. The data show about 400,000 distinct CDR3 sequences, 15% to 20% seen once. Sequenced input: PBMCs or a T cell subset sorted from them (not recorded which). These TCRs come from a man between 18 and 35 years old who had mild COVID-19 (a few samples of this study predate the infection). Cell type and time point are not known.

The CDR3 nucleotides read TGTGCCAGCAGCTTAGAGCCGGGGTCTGCGGTAGGCTACACCTTC. It yields the protein CASSLEPGSAVGYTF. The rearrangement links TRBV11-2 to TRBJ1-2; D gene uncertain. The V gene lost 0 bases and the J gene lost 8 bases, with 16 bases spanning the gap. The length of the CDR3 is 15 residues. The germline V gene has CDR1 SGHAT and CDR2 FQNNGV.

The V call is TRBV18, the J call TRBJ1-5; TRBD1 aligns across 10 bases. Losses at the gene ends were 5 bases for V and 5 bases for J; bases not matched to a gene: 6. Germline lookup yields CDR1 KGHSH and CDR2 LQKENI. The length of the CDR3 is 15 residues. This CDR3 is CASSTTGGLDQPQHF. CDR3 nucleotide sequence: TGTGCCAGCTCAACGACAGGGGGCTTAGATCAGCCCCAGCATTTT.

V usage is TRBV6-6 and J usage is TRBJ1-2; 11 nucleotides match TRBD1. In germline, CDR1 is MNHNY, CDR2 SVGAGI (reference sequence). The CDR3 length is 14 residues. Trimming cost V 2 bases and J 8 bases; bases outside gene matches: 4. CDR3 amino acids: CASSYQGQGGGYTF. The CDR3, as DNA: TGTGCCAGCAGTTACCAGGGACAGGGGGGAGGCTACACCTTC.

CDR3: CASSSDTYEQYV. In DNA, the CDR3 is TGTGCCAGCAGTTCGGACACGTACGAGCAGTACGTC. The V gene is TRBV6-2 or TRBV6-3, the J gene TRBJ2-7; tentative D call: TRBD1 (5 bases). There are 12 residues in the CDR3. Germline values: CDR1 MNHEY, CDR2 SVGEGT. Trimming shortened V by 4 bases and J by 4 bases, and 8 bases separated the two germline ends.

The CDR3 DNA reads TGTGCCAGCAGCTCCAGACTAGCTGTTGGTGAGACCCAGTACTTC. Translated: CASSSRLAVGETQYF. J is TRBJ2-5 and V is TRBV7-2; 7 bases match TRBD2. Germline V lookup: CDR1 SGHTA, CDR2 FQGNSA. The CDR3 is 15 residues long. V lost 4 bases to trimming and J lost 5 bases; unmatched junction nucleotides: 10.

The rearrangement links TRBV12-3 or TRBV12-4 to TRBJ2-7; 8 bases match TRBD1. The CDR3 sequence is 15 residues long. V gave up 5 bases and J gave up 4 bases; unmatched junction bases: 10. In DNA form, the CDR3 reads TGTGCCAGCAGTCCAACCACAGGGGGTGCGTACGAGCAGTACTTC. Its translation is CASSPTTGGAYEQYF.

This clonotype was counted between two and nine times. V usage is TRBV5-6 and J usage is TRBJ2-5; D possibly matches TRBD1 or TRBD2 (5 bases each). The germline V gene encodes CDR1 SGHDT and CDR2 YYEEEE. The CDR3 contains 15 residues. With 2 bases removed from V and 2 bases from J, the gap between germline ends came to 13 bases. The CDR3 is CASSFRDGLQETQYF. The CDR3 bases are TGTGCCAGCAGCTTCCGGGACGGCCTGCAAGAGACCCAGTACTTC.

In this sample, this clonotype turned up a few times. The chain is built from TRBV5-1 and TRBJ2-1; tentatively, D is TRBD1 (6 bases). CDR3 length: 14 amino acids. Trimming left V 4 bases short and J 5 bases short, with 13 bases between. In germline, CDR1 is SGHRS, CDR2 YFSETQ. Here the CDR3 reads CASSLQTGNNEQFF. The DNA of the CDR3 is TGCGCCAGCAGCCTACAGACAGGTAACAATGAGCAGTTCTTC.

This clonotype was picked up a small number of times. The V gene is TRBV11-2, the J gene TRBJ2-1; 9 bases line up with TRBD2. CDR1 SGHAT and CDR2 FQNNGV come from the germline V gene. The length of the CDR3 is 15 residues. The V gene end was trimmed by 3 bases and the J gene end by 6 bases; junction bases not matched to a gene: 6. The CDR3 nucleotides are TGTGCCAGCAGCTTGGCGGGGGGGTTGGGCAATGAGCAGTTCTTC. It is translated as CASSLAGGLGNEQFF.

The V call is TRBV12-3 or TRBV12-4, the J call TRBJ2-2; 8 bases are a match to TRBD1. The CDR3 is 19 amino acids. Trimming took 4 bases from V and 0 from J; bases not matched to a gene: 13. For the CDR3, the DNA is TGTGCCAGCAGTTGGGGCAGGGGGCTTCGACCGTCGAACACCGGGGAGCTGTTTTTT. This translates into CASSWGRGLRPSNTGELFF.

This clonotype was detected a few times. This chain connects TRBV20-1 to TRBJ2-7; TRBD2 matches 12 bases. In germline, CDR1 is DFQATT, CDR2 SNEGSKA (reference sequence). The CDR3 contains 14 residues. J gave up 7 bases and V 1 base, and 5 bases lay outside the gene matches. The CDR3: CSARGTSGNTEQYF. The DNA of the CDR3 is TGCAGTGCTAGAGGGACTAGCGGGAACACGGAGCAGTACTTC.

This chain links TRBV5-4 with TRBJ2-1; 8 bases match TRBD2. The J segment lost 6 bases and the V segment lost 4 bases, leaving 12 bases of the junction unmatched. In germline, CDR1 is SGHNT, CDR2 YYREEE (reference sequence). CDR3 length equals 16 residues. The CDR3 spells CASSTLRTGGSNEQFF. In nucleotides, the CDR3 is TGTGCCAGCAGCACCCTTCGAACGGGGGGGAGCAATGAGCAGTTCTTC. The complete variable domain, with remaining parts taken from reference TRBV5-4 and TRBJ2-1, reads ETGVTQSPTHLIKTRGQQVTLRCSSQSGHNTVSWYQQALGQGPQFIFQYYREEENGRGNFPPRFSGLQFPNYSSELNVNALELDDSALYLCASSTLRTGGSNEQFFGPGTRLTVL.

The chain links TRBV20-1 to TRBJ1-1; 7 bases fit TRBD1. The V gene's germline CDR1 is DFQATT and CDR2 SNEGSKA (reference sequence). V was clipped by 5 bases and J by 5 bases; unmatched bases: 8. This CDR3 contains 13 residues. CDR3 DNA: TGCAGTGCTGGTAGGGGGCTGGGTACTGAAGCTTTCTTT. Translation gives CSAGRGLGTEAFF.

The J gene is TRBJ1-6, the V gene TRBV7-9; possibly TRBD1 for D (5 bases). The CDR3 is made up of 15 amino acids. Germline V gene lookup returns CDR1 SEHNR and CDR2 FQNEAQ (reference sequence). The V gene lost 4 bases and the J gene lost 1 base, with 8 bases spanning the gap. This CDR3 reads CASSSEGSYNSPLHF. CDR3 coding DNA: TGTGCCAGCAGCTCTGAGGGGTCCTATAATTCACCCCTCCACTTT. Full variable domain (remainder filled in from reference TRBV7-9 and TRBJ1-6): DTGVSQNPRHKITKRGQNVTFRCDPISEHNRLYWYRQTLGQGPEFLTYFQNEAQLEKSRLLSDRFSAERPKGSFSTLEIQRTEQGDSAMYLCASSSEGSYNSPLHFGNGTRLTVT.

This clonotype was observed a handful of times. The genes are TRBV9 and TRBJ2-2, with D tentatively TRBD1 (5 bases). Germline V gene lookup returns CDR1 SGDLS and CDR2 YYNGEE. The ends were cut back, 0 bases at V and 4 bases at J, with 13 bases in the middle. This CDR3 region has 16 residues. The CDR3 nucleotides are TGTGCCAGCAGCGTAGTTGACCAGGGTGGCACCGGGGAGCTGTTTTTT. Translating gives CASSVVDQGGTGELFF.

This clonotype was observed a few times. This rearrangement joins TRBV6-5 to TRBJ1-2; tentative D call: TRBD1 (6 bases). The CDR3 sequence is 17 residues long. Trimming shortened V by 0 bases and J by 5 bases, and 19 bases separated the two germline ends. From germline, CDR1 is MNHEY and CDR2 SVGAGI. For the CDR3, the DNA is TGTGCCAGCAGTTACTCAGTTCTGCCGGGGGCAGGGTATGGCTACACCTTC. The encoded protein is CASSYSVLPGAGYGYTF.

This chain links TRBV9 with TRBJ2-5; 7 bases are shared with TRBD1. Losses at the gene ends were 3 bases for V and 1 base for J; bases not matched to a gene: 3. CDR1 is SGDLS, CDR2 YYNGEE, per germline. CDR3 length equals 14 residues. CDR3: CASSDRGTQETQYF. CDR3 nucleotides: TGTGCCAGCAGCGACAGGGGCACCCAAGAGACCCAGTACTTC.

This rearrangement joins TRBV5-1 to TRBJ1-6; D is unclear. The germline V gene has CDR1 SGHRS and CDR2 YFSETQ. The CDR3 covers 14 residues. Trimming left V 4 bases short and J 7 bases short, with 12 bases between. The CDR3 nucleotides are TGCGCCAGCAGCCTCCCGACGGAAAATTCACCCCTCCACTTT. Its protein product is CASSLPTENSPLHF.